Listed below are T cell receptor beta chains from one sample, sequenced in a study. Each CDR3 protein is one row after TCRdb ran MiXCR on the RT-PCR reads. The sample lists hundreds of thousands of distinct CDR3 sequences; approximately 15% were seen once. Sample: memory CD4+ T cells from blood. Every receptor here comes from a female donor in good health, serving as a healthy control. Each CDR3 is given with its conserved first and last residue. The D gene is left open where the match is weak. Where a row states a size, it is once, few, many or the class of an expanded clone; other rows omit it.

CDR3: CASSQELAGGSDTQYF
DNA: TGTGCCAGCAGCCAAGAACTAGCGGGAGGTAGCGATACGCAGTATTTT
V: TRBV4-2
J: TRBJ2-3
D: TRBD2
size: many

CDR3: CASSFHPPGTATGELFF
DNA: TGTGCCAGCAGTTTCCACCCCCCCGGGACAGCCACCGGGGAGCTGTTTTTT
V: TRBV12-3/TRBV12-4
J: TRBJ2-2
D: TRBD1
size: many

CDR3: CSANPGGNAGELFF
DNA: TGCAGTGCTAATCCGGGAGGGAACGCCGGGGAGCTGTTTTTT
V: TRBV20-1
J: TRBJ2-2
D: TRBD2
size: few

CDR3: CATSEIGLTREQFF
DNA: TGTGCCACCAGTGAGATAGGTCTGACTAGGGAGCAGTTCTTC
V: TRBV24-1
J: TRBJ2-1
D: NA
size: few

CDR3: CASIPPLGPASNQPQHF
DNA: TGTGCCAGCATTCCCCCCCTGGGACCGGCCAGCAATCAGCCCCAGCATTTT
V: TRBV6-1
J: TRBJ1-5
D: NA
size: NA

CDR3: CASRPGQAVREKLFF
DNA: TGTGCCAGCAGACCTGGACAGGCAGTACGGGAAAAACTGTTTTTT
V: TRBV6-2/TRBV6-3
J: TRBJ1-4
D: TRBD1
size: few

CDR3: CSARATGVAADTQYF
DNA: TGCAGTGCTAGAGCTACGGGCGTGGCTGCAGATACGCAGTATTTT
V: TRBV20-1
J: TRBJ2-3
D: NA
size: many

CDR3: CSARLAGVPDTQYF
DNA: TGCAGTGCAAGACTAGCGGGGGTCCCAGATACGCAGTATTTT
V: TRBV20-1
J: TRBJ2-3
D: TRBD2
size: few

CDR3: CSARNFQGASWNEQFF
DNA: TGCAGTGCTAGAAATTTCCAGGGGGCGTCTTGGAATGAGCAGTTCTTC
V: TRBV20-1
J: TRBJ2-1
D: TRBD1
size: many

CDR3: CASRTGGSYNSPLHF
DNA: TGCGCCAGCAGGACAGGGGGATCCTATAATTCACCCCTCCACTTT
V: TRBV5-1
J: TRBJ1-6
D: TRBD1
size: few

CDR3: CASSLQAVGNSPLHF
DNA: TGTGCCAGCAGCTTACAGGCAGTAGGGAATTCACCCCTCCACTTT
V: TRBV5-4
J: TRBJ1-6
D: NA
size: NA

CDR3: CASSSLLKTGGEYEQYF
DNA: TGTGCCAGCAGCTCCTTACTTAAGACAGGGGGCGAGTACGAGCAGTACTTC
V: TRBV7-9
J: TRBJ2-7
D: TRBD1
size: NA

CDR3: CASSFQGQLNNSPLHF
DNA: TGCGCCAGCAGCTTCCAGGGGCAGCTTAATAATTCACCCCTCCACTTT
V: TRBV5-1
J: TRBJ1-6
D: NA
size: NA

CDR3: CSASGPTYEQYF
DNA: TGCAGTGCGAGCGGGCCGACCTACGAGCAGTACTTC
V: TRBV20-1
J: TRBJ2-7
D: NA
size: many

CDR3: CASSRFPGGTEAFF
DNA: TGTGCCAGCAGTCGTTTTCCGGGGGGTACTGAAGCTTTCTTT
V: TRBV7-9
J: TRBJ1-1
D: NA
size: NA

CDR3: CASTQPTTNEKLFF
DNA: TGTGCCAGCACCCAACCTACAACTAATGAAAAACTGTTTTTT
V: TRBV28
J: TRBJ1-4
D: NA
size: NA